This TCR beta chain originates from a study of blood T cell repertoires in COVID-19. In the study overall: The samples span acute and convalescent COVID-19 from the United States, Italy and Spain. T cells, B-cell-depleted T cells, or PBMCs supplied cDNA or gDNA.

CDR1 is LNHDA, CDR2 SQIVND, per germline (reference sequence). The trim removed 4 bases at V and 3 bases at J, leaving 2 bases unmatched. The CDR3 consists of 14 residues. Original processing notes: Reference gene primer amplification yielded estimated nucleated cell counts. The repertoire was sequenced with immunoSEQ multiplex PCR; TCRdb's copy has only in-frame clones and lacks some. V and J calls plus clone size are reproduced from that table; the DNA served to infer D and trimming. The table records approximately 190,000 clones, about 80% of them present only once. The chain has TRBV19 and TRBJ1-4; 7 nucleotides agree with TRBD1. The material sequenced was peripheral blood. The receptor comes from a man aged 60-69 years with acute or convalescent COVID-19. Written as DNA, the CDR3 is TGTGCCAGTAGTAGGGGACAGTCTAATGAAAAACTGTTTTTT. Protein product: CASSRGQSNEKLFF.